Below are 5 T cell receptor beta chains sequenced from a single sample in a study of T cell clonality in common variable immunodeficiency (dated by TCRdb to 2013 to 2016). Library preparation employed the immunoSEQ multiplex PCR assay. The source is immuneACCESS, and TCRdb retained only in-frame sequences with V and J called. Part of the clones is not carried over; for the studies checked, unresolved V genes explain less than half of this, and the remainder is unexplained. The sample has 25,000 to 30,000 clones on record, with no singletons. The top ten constitute more than 20% of the sample. Their cognate antigens are unknown. Study-level results and caveats: CVID TCRbeta sequences were reported to have fewer deletions and N-nucleotide insertions and to lack highly modified clones with 13 or more V deletions.

The sample taken for sequencing was peripheral blood mononuclear cells. All receptors come from a human donor with common variable immunodeficiency.

The table lists this clone with many counts. The DNA ends 3 residues before the CDR3 does, and the rest of the CDR3 is filled in from the germline J gene. The chain couples TRBV7-3 to TRBJ2-3, with a weak D call TRBD2 (6 bases). The CDR3 has 15 amino acids. Germline loops: CDR1 SGHTA, CDR2 FQGTGA. Trimming removed 5 bases at V and 1 base at J, with 13 bases between. CDR3 DNA, as far as it was read: TGTGCCAGCAGCCGAAGGAGGGGAGGCACAGATACG. Amino acid sequence: CASSRRRGGTDT. The entire CDR3 is CASSRRRGGTDTQYF.

As to this clone: The read is 3 residues too short to cover the CDR3 end, so that end is filled in from the germline J gene. The rearrangement uses TRBV19 and TRBJ2-5, with a tentative D call TRBD2 (6 bases). V lost 1 base to trimming and J lost 0 bases, with 12 bases between them. The CDR3 covers 16 residues. Germline loops: CDR1 LNHDA, CDR2 SQIVND (reference sequence). Incomplete CDR3 DNA: TGTGCCAGTAGTATAGTGAGGGACTGGGACCAAGAGACC. Its protein product is CASSIVRDWDQET. The whole CDR3 protein is CASSIVRDWDQETQYF.

On this clone itself: The read comes to an end 3 residues before the CDR3 does, leaving the germline J gene to fill in the end. The chain employs TRBV5-4 and TRBJ2-7; D gene uncertain. The germline CDR1 and CDR2 sequences are SGHNT and YYREEE (reference sequence). This CDR3 is 13 amino acids long. The germline V and J ends were trimmed by 4 bases and 3 bases, with 11 bases remaining between them. The chain's CDR3 is CASSPRPYYEQYF. The covered CDR3 bases are TGTGCCAGCAGCCCTAGACCTTACTACGAG.

Relative to its sample, this clone is medium-sized (0.01 to 0.1%). Read sequence stops 3 residues before the CDR3 end, and the germline J gene provides the missing end. The chain uses TRBV9 and TRBJ1-4; TRBD1 matches 7 bases. The J segment lost 8 bases and the V segment lost 0 bases, leaving 10 bases of the junction unmatched. Germline CDR1 reads SGDLS; CDR2 reads YYNGEE. CDR3 size: 16 residues. Partial CDR3 DNA: TGTGCCAGCAGCGTAGGGATTGTACAGGGGAACGAAAAA. Its translation is CASSVGIVQGNEK. The full CDR3 is CASSVGIVQGNEKLFF.

This clone has a count of ten or more. The CDR3 extends 3 residues past the end of the read, so its final part is completed from the germline J gene. This chain connects TRBV14 to TRBJ2-1; maybe TRBD2 (5 bases). CDR3 length: 15 residues. Germline loops: CDR1 SGHDN, CDR2 FVKESK. Trimming cost V 3 bases and J 3 bases, with 12 bases left between them. The CDR3 DNA, read in part, is TGTGCCAGCAGCCAGGACTTGCGAATCTACAATGAG. This translates into CASSQDLRIYNE. The CDR3 as a whole reads CASSQDLRIYNEQFF. The entire variable domain, with the rest obtained from reference TRBV14 and TRBJ2-1, is as follows: EAGVTQFPSHSVIEKGQTVTLRCDPISGHDNLYWYRRVMGKEIKFLLHFVKESKQDESGMPNNRFLAERTGGTYSTLKVQPAELEDSGVYFCASSQDLRIYNEQFFGPGTRLTVL.